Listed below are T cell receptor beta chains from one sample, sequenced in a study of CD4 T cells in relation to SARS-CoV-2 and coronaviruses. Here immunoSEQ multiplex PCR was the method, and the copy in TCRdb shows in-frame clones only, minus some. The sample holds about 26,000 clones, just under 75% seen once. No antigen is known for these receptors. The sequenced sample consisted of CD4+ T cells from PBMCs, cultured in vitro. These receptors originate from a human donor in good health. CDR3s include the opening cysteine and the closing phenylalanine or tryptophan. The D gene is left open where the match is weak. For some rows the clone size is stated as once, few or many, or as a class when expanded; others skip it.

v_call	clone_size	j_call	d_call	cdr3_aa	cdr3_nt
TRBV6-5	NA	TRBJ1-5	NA	CASSQEGWQPQHF	TGTGCCAGCAGCCAGGAAGGATGGCAGCCCCAGCATTTT
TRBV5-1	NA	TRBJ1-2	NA	CASSLGGTVGYTF	TGCGCCAGCAGCTTGGGCGGGACTGTCGGCTACACCTTC
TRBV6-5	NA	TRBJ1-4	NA	CASSSRDLSEKLFF	TGTGCCAGCAGTTCCCGTGACCTGAGTGAAAAACTGTTTTTT
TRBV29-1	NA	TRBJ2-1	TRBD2	CSVSPLSGIHYNEQFF	TGCAGCGTTAGTCCCCTTAGCGGGATTCATTACAATGAGCAGTTCTTC
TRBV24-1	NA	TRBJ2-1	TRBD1	CATSPRRAGGLWNEQFF	TGTGCCACCAGTCCCCGTCGGGCAGGGGGCTTGTGGAATGAGCAGTTCTTC
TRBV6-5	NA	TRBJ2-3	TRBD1	CASSSHWTGKDTQYF	TGTGCCAGCAGTTCCCATTGGACAGGGAAGGATACGCAGTATTTT
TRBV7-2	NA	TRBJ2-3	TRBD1	CASSYGTGKDTQYF	TGTGCCAGCAGCTACGGGACAGGGAAAGATACGCAGTATTTT
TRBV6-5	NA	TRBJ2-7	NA	CASSNLRRGYEQYF	TGTGCCAGCAGTAACCTACGTCGTGGATACGAGCAGTACTTC
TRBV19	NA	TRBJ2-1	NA	CASSMGGFSYNEQFF	TGTGCCAGTAGTATGGGAGGTTTTTCCTACAATGAGCAGTTCTTC
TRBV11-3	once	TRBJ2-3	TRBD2	CASSLGVGGRGTDTQYF	TGTGCCAGCAGCTTAGGGGTTGGCGGGAGAGGTACAGATACGCAGTATTTT
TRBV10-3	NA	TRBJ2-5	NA	CAIKRTGGETQYF	TGTGCCATCAAACGCACAGGCGGGGAGACCCAGTACTTC
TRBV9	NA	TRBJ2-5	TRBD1	CASSVESGQGVGRVTQYF	TGTGCCAGCAGCGTAGAGTCAGGACAGGGGGTGGGGAGGGTGACCCAGTACTTC
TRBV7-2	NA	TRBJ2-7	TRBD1	CASSLGQGAGYEQYF	TGTGCCAGCAGCTTGGGTCAGGGGGCGGGATACGAGCAGTACTTC
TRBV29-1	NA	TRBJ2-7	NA	CSVLSEEQYF	TGCAGCGTTCTGTCGGAGGAGCAGTACTTC
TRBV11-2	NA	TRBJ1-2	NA	CASSLGALGGDGYTF	TGTGCCAGCAGCTTAGGGGCCCTGGGAGGCGATGGCTACACCTTC
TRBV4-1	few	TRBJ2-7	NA	CASSQSAGTPSREQYF	TGCGCCAGCAGCCAATCCGCTGGGACACCATCCCGCGAGCAGTACTTC
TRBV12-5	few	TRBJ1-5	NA	CASGLEANQPQHF	TGTGCTAGTGGTTTGGAAGCAAATCAGCCCCAGCATTTT
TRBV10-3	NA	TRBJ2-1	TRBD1	CAIRNDRVGEQFF	TGTGCCATCAGAAATGACAGGGTGGGTGAGCAGTTCTTC
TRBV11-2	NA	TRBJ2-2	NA	CASSPRPGDGELFF	TGTGCCAGCAGCCCCCGACCAGGCGACGGGGAGCTGTTTTTT
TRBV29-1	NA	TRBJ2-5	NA	CSVRPGSSKTQYF	TGCAGCGTTAGGCCAGGGAGCAGTAAGACCCAGTACTTC
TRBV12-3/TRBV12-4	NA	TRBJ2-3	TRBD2	CASRIAGGDTQYF	TGTGCCAGCAGAATAGCGGGGGGAGATACGCAGTATTTT
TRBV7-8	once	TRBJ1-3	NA	CASSLVGGDNSGNTIYF	TGTGCCAGCAGCTTAGTAGGTGGGGACAACTCTGGAAACACCATATATTTT
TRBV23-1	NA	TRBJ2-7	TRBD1	CASSQSGQGESGEQYF	TGCGCCAGCAGTCAATCGGGACAGGGGGAATCTGGGGAGCAGTACTTC
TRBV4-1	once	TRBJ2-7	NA	CASSQTPGNYEQYF	TGCGCCAGCAGCCAAACCCCAGGGAACTACGAGCAGTACTTC
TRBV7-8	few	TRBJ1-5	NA	CASSLGASAPSYSNQPQHF	TGTGCCAGCAGCTTAGGTGCCAGCGCTCCTTCTTATAGCAATCAGCCCCAGCATTTT
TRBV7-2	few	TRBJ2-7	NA	CASSLVVAYEQYF	TGTGCCAGCAGCTTAGTAGTAGCCTACGAGCAGTACTTC
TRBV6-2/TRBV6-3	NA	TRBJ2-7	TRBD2	CASSPISGGDYEQYF	TGTGCCAGCAGTCCCATTAGCGGGGGGGACTACGAGCAGTACTTC
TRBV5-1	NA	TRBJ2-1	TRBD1	CASSTQRTGDEQFF	TGCGCCAGCAGCACCCAGAGGACAGGGGATGAGCAGTTCTTC
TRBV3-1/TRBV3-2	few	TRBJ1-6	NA	CASSQGGGWNSPLHF	TGTGCCAGCAGCCAAGGAGGGGGGTGGAATTCACCCCTCCACTTT
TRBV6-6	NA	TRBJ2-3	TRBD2	CASRIGTSFDTQYF	TGTGCCAGCAGGATCGGGACTAGCTTCGATACGCAGTATTTT
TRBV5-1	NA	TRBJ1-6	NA	CASRFDNSPLHF	TGCGCCAGCAGGTTCGATAATTCACCCCTCCACTTT
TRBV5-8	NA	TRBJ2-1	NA	CASSPTYNEQFF	TGTGCCAGCAGCCCGACCTACAATGAGCAGTTCTTC
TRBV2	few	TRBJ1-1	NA	CASRNRVRNTEAFF	TGTGCCAGCAGAAACAGGGTCCGGAACACTGAAGCTTTCTTT
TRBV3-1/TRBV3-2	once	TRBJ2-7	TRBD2	CASSQEGLGRGVPYEQYF	TGTGCCAGCAGCCAAGAGGGGCTCGGGCGGGGGGTCCCCTACGAGCAGTACTTC
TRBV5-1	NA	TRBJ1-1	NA	CASSLSGDGLAFF	TGCGCCAGCAGCTTGTCAGGGGACGGCTTAGCTTTCTTT
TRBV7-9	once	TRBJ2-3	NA	CASSPISTDTQYF	TGTGCCAGCAGCCCTATTAGCACAGATACGCAGTATTTT
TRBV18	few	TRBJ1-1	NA	CASSPGVGWGNTEAFF	TGTGCCAGCTCACCAGGAGTTGGATGGGGGAACACTGAAGCTTTCTTT
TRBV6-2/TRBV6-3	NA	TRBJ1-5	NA	CASSYWGGTSNQPQHF	TGTGCCAGCAGTTACTGGGGTGGGACGTCTAATCAGCCCCAGCATTTT
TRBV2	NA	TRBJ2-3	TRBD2	CASSFGGDTQYF	TGTGCCAGCAGTTTCGGGGGGGATACGCAGTATTTT
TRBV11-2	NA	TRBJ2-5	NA	CASSLGDARQETQYF	TGTGCCAGCAGCTTAGGGGATGCTAGACAAGAGACCCAGTACTTC
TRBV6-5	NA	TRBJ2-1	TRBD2	CASSISGVGYNEQFF	TGTGCCAGCAGTATTAGCGGGGTCGGGTACAATGAGCAGTTCTTC
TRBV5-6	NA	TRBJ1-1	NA	CASSLITVNTEAFF	TGTGCCAGCAGCCTTATTACAGTGAACACTGAAGCTTTCTTT
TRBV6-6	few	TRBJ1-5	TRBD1	CASRTGDGNQPQHF	TGTGCCAGCAGGACAGGGGACGGCAATCAGCCCCAGCATTTT
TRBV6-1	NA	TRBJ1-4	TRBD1	CASSEWRSGGEKLFF	TGTGCCAGCAGTGAATGGAGGTCAGGGGGCGAAAAACTGTTTTTT
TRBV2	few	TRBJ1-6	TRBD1	CASKGQGSSPLHF	TGTGCCAGCAAGGGACAGGGCTCTTCACCCCTCCACTTT
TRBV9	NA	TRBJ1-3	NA	CASSVEVPGPGNTIYF	TGTGCCAGCAGCGTAGAAGTTCCAGGGCCCGGAAACACCATATATTTT
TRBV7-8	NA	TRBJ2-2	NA	CASSLGANTGELFF	TGTGCCAGCAGCTTGGGGGCCAACACCGGGGAGCTGTTTTTT
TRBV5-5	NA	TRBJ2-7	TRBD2	CASSQGTSRFYRQYF	TGTGCCAGCAGCCAGGGGACTAGTCGTTTTTATCGGCAGTACTTC
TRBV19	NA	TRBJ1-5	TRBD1	CASRYDDRVGTDNQPQHF	TGTGCCAGTAGATACGACGACAGAGTCGGGACAGACAATCAGCCCCAGCATTTT
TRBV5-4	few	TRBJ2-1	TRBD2	CASIDGTSGNEQFF	TGTGCCAGCATCGACGGGACTAGCGGTAATGAGCAGTTCTTC
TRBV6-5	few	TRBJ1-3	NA	CASRPAGSGNTIYF	TGTGCCAGCCGGCCAGCAGGATCTGGAAACACCATATATTTT